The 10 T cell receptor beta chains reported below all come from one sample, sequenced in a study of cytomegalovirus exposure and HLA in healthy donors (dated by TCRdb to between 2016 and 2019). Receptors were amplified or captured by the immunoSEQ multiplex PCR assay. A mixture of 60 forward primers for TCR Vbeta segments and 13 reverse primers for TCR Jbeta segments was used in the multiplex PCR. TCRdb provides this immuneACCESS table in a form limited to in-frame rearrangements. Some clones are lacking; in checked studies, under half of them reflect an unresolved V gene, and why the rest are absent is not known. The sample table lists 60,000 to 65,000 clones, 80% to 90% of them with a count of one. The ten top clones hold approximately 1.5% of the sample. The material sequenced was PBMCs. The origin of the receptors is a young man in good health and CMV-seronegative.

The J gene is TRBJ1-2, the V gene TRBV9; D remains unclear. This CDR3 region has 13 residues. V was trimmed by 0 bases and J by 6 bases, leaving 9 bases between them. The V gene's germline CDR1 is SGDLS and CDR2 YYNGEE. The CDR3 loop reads CASSVVSGNGYTF. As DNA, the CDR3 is TGTGCCAGCAGCGTAGTGTCGGGTAATGGCTACACCTTC.

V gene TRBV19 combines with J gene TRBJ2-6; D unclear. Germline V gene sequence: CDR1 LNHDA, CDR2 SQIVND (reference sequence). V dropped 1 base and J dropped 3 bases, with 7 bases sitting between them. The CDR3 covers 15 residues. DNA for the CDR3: TGTGCCAGTAGTATAGGAGGTAGTGGGGCCAACGTCCTGACTTTC. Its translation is CASSIGGSGANVLTF.

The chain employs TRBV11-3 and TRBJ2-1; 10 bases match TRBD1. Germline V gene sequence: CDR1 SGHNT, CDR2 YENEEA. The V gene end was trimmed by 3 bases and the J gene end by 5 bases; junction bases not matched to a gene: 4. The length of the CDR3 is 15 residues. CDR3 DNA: TGTGCCAGCAGCTTGGGGACAGGGGAGGACAATGAGCAGTTCTTC. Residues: CASSLGTGEDNEQFF. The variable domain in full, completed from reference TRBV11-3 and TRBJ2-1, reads EAGVVQSPRYKIIEKKQPVAFWCNPISGHNTLYWYLQNLGQGPELLIRYENEEAVDDSQLPKDRFSAERLKGVDSTLKIQPAELGDSAVYLCASSLGTGEDNEQFFGPGTRLTVL.

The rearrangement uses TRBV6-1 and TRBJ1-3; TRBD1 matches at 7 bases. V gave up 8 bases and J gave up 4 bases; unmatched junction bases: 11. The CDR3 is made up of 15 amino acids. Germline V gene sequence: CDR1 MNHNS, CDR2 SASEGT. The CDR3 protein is CASSGTVREGNTIYF. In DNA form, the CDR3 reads TGTGCCAGCTCCGGGACAGTCCGGGAGGGAAACACCATATATTTT.

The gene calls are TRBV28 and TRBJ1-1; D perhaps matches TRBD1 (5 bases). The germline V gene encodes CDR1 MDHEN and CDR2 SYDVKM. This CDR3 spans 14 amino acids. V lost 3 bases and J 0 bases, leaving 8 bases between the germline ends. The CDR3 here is CASSFRGMNTEAFF. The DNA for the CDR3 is TGTGCCAGCAGTTTTAGGGGCATGAACACTGAAGCTTTCTTT.

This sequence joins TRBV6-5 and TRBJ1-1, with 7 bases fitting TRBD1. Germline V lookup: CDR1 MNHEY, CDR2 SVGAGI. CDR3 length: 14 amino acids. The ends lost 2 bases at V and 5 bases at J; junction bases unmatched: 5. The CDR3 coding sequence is TGTGCCAGCAGTTACAACAGGGGTGGGACTGAAGCTTTCTTT. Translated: CASSYNRGGTEAFF.

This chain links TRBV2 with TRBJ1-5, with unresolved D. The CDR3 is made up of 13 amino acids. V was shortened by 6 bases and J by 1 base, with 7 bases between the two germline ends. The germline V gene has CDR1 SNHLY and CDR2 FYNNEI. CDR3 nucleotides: TGTGCCAGCAGGGAGATAAGCAATCAGCCCCAGCATTTT. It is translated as CASREISNQPQHF.

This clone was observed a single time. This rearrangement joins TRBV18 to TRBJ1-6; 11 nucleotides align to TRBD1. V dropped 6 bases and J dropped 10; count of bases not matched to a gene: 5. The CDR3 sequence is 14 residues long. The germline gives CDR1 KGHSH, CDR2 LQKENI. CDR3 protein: CASSRDRGNSPLHF. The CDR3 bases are TGTGCCAGCTCCCGGGACAGGGGGAACTCACCCCTCCACTTT.

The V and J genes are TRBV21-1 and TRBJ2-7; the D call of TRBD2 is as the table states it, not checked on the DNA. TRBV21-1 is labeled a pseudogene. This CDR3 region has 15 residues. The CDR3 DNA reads TGTGCCAGCAGCTTTCCGGCGGTAGGCTTTCACGAGCAGTACTTC. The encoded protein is CASSFPAVGFHEQYF.

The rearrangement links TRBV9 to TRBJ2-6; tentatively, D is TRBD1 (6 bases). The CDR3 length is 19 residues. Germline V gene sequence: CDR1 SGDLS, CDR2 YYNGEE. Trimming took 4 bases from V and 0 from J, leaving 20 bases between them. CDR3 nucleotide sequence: TGTGCCAGCAGCTTCCAGACGACAGGTAGTCCCTCTGGGGCCAACGTCCTGACTTTC. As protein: CASSFQTTGSPSGANVLTF.